These 19 T cell receptor beta chains were sequenced from one sample in a study of long-term antiretroviral therapy in people with HIV (dated by TCRdb to the early 2020s). The immunoSEQ hsTCRB v3.0 assay was used at survey level resolution to sequence the TRB variable region. Entries here come from immuneACCESS through TCRdb and include only in-frame sequences with V and J called. Some clones fail to appear in such tables; in the studies checked, an unresolved V gene covers under half of the shortfall, and the cause of the remainder is unknown. The sample table records under 45,000 clones; more than 75% of these occur just once. Clones ranked in the top ten supply 4.8% of the sample. Here the sequenced sample was unsorted PBMCs, taken roughly 2.9 years before starting antiretroviral therapy. The receptor set was obtained from a woman in her twenties or thirties with HIV.

This clone has a handful of counts. V gene TRBV27 combines with J gene TRBJ1-1; D is uncertain. The CDR3 extends over 15 amino acids. Germline values: CDR1 MNHEY, CDR2 SMNVEV (reference sequence). V gave up 4 bases and J gave up 8 bases, with 20 bases separating them. This chain's CDR3 is CASSSPTAGLLEAFF. The CDR3 DNA reads as TGTGCCAGCAGTTCCCCGACGGCGGGTTTGCTCGAAGCTTTCTTT.

This clone was seen once. V usage is TRBV6-4 and J usage is TRBJ2-3, with TRBD1 matching over 9 bases. CDR3 length: 15 residues. Germline CDR1 and CDR2: MRHNA and SNTAGT. V was clipped by 8 bases and J by 4 bases; unmatched bases: 10. This CDR3 is CASGPGTGSADTQYF. In DNA, the CDR3 is TGTGCCAGCGGCCCCGGGACAGGGTCTGCAGATACGCAGTATTTT.

This chain uses TRBV15 with TRBJ1-4, with D possibly matching TRBD1 (6 bases). V lost 1 base and J lost 2, with 14 bases in between. This CDR3 is built from 17 residues. Germline V CDR1 and CDR2: LNHNV, YYDKDF (reference sequence). CDR3 residues: CATSRATLGQTNEKLFF. The CDR3 DNA is TGTGCCACCAGCAGAGCGACCCTCGGACAGACTAATGAAAAACTGTTTTTT.

The V and J genes are TRBV2 and TRBJ1-4; D gene uncertain. The germline CDR1 and CDR2 sequences are SNHLY and FYNNEI. V was clipped by 4 bases and J by 0 bases, with 9 bases between them. The CDR3 is made up of 15 amino acids. DNA for the CDR3: TGTGCCAGCAGTGTTTTCGGGGCAACTAATGAAAAACTGTTTTTT. Its translation: CASSVFGATNEKLFF.

In its sample, this clone was seen once. V is TRBV2 and J is TRBJ1-5, with D maybe TRBD1 (5 bases). Looked up from germline, CDR1 is SNHLY and CDR2 is FYNNEI. This CDR3 comprises 14 residues. V gave up 7 bases and J gave up 0 bases, with 10 bases separating them. CDR3 region: CASTRDYSNQPQHF. The CDR3 DNA is TGTGCCAGCACAAGGGACTATAGCAATCAGCCCCAGCATTTT.

The chain links TRBV7-3 to TRBJ2-1; TRBD1 matches at 7 bases. Per germline, CDR1 SGHTA and CDR2 FQGTGA. Trimming cost V 3 bases and J 5 bases; bases outside gene matches: 7. This CDR3 is 15 amino acids long. This CDR3 is CASSFRGGSNNEQFF. As DNA, the CDR3 is TGTGCCAGCAGCTTCAGAGGGGGCAGCAACAATGAGCAGTTCTTC.

This clone appeared a single time. The chain links TRBV7-6 to TRBJ2-1; TRBD1 might be the D (5 bases). The germline CDR1 and CDR2 sequences are SGHVS and FNYEAQ. V lost 4 bases and J lost 4, with 8 bases in between. The CDR3 length is 13 residues. This CDR3 reads CASSSQAYNEQFF. The CDR3 nucleotides read TGTGCCAGCAGCTCACAGGCTTACAATGAGCAGTTCTTC.

The chain recombines TRBV5-5 with TRBJ2-2; TRBD2 might be the D (6 bases). This CDR3 contains 15 residues. Germline V gene data show CDR1 as SGHKS and CDR2 as YYEKEE (reference sequence). V was shortened by 6 bases and J by 4 bases, with 16 bases between the two germline ends. The CDR3 DNA reads as TGTGCCAGCACCCTCCGCGGGGAGGTCACCGGGGAGCTGTTTTTT. Protein: CASTLRGEVTGELFF.

The CDR3 nucleotides read TGTGCCAGTAGTTCAAGTTGGCGGGGGGGCACAGATACGCAGTATTTT. Residues: CASSSSWRGGTDTQYF. The J gene is TRBJ2-3, the V gene TRBV19; 8 bases are shared with TRBD2. V lost 5 bases and J lost 1; bases outside the gene matches: 8. CDR3 length equals 16 residues. From germline, CDR1 is LNHDA and CDR2 SQIVND (reference sequence).

This clone was counted only a few times. This chain connects TRBV19 to TRBJ1-5; D ambiguous. V lost 2 bases to trimming and J lost 4 bases, with 6 bases between them. The CDR3 has 13 amino acids. CDR1 is LNHDA and CDR2 is SQIVND in the germline V gene (reference sequence). The CDR3 spells CASSILLNQPQHF. The CDR3 DNA sequence: TGTGCCAGTAGTATACTCCTAAATCAGCCCCAGCATTTT.

This clone was observed a few times. The gene calls are TRBV6-1 and TRBJ1-2; unclear D gene. This CDR3 is built from 11 residues. CDR1 is MNHNS, CDR2 SASEGT, per germline. The ends were cut back, 3 bases at V and 13 bases at J, with 12 bases in the middle. The CDR3 reads CASSDYERCTF. Here the CDR3 DNA reads TGTGCCAGCAGTGATTACGAACGCTGCACCTTC.

The chain links TRBV29-1 to TRBJ1-1; the D is unclear. V lost 6 bases to trimming and J lost 6 bases, with 23 bases between them. Germline loops: CDR1 SQVTM, CDR2 ANQGSEA. The CDR3 is 15 residues long. The CDR3 loop is CSVASFAGYFSEAFF. For the CDR3, the DNA is TGCAGCGTCGCCTCATTTGCGGGGTATTTTTCTGAAGCTTTCTTT.

The genes are TRBV5-1 and TRBJ2-1; 8 bases map to TRBD1. The CDR3 contains 17 residues. Per the germline V gene, CDR1 is SGHRS and CDR2 is YFSETQ. V shed 4 bases and J 7 bases; nucleotides not matched to a gene: 16. As DNA, the CDR3 is TGCGCCAGCAGCATATCACCGGCAGGGGGCGCGCGGAATGAGCAGTTCTTC. This gives the protein CASSISPAGGARNEQFF.

The V and J genes are TRBV5-1 and TRBJ2-3; 7 bases align to TRBD2. From germline, CDR1 is SGHRS and CDR2 YFSETQ. This CDR3 has 17 amino acids. Trimming took 4 bases from V and 2 from J; bases not matched to a gene: 13. The CDR3 nucleotides are TGCGCCAGCAGCGGGGGGTACTCGGGGGGTGTCACAGATACGCAGTATTTT. It translates to CASSGGYSGGVTDTQYF.

Remarks on this clone: Additional DNA sequences in this sample encode the identical CDR3. The rearrangement uses TRBV9 and TRBJ1-1; 11 bases fit TRBD1. J gave up 7 bases and V 3 bases, and 8 bases lay outside the gene matches. The germline gives CDR1 SGDLS, CDR2 YYNGEE. There are 15 residues in the CDR3. The CDR3 here is CASSGGDRGSSEAFF. The CDR3 bases are TGTGCCAGCAGCGGGGGGGACAGGGGGTCGAGTGAAGCTTTCTTT.

The rearrangement joins TRBV2 to TRBJ2-2; D gene uncertain. Germline loops: CDR1 SNHLY, CDR2 FYNNEI. The CDR3 sequence is 14 residues long. The V end lost 8 bases, the J end lost 0 bases, and 10 bases lay between the germline ends. The CDR3 nucleotides are TGTGCCAGCTCACAAGCCTCGAACACCGGGGAGCTGTTTTTT. Encoded protein: CASSQASNTGELFF.

The rearrangement joins TRBV7-8 to TRBJ2-5; D is ambiguous. V was clipped by 2 bases and J by 5 bases, with 12 bases between them. The CDR3 runs 14 residues. In germline, CDR1 is SGHVS, CDR2 FQNEAQ. The chain's CDR3 is CASSLNMGFETQYF. The CDR3 DNA sequence: TGTGCCAGCAGCTTAAATATGGGTTTTGAGACCCAGTACTTC.

The gene calls are TRBV6-6 and TRBJ2-7, with D unresolved. Trimming took 4 bases from V and 3 from J, leaving 10 bases between them. CDR3 length: 13 residues. Per germline, CDR1 MNHNY and CDR2 SVGAGI (reference sequence). The CDR3: CASSFSLHYEQYV. The CDR3 DNA sequence: TGTGCCAGCAGTTTTAGTCTCCACTACGAGCAGTACGTC.

This chain joins TRBV19 and TRBJ2-3; D not certain. From germline, CDR1 is LNHDA and CDR2 SQIVND (reference sequence). CDR3 size: 11 residues. Trimming removed 7 bases from V and 6 bases from J, with 8 bases in between. The DNA for the CDR3 is TGTGCCAGTACCTTATCGGATACGCAGTATTTT. This codes for CASTLSDTQYF.